A selection of T cell receptor beta chains follows, all from one sample in a study of CD4+ T cells in melanoma. The assay was immunoSEQ multiplex PCR, and TCRdb's table has in-frame clones only and misses some. Here the sample spans about 140,000 clones, 80% to 95% being singletons. Every receptor here comes from a human donor with melanoma. The conserved cysteine and the conserved F or W are not part of the CDR3 here.

j_call: TRBJ1-2; v_call: TRBV6-5; cdr3_length: 12; cdr3_aa: ASSYLGGLEGYT
j_call: TRBJ2-4; v_call: TRBV7-8; cdr3_length: 17; cdr3_aa: ASSLDLLFGGLEENIQY
j_call: TRBJ1-6; v_call: TRBV27; cdr3_length: 13; cdr3_aa: ASRGRTDYNSPLH
j_call: TRBJ2-5; v_call: TRBV6-6; cdr3_length: 13; cdr3_aa: ASRGVGGAQETQY
j_call: TRBJ1-2; v_call: TRBV5-1; cdr3_length: 12; cdr3_aa: ASRESTTNYGYT
j_call: TRBJ1-2; v_call: TRBV19; cdr3_length: 12; cdr3_aa: ASRVQGDNYGYT
j_call: TRBJ1-1; v_call: TRBV30; cdr3_length: 8; cdr3_aa: AWGFAEAF
j_call: TRBJ1-1; v_call: TRBV19; cdr3_length: 11; cdr3_aa: ASSILIGTEAF
j_call: TRBJ1-2; v_call: TRBV2; cdr3_length: 12; cdr3_aa: ASVDPSTGYGYT
j_call: TRBJ1-1; v_call: TRBV4-1; cdr3_length: 12; cdr3_aa: ASSLPGLGTEAF
j_call: TRBJ1-3; v_call: TRBV18; cdr3_length: 10; cdr3_aa: ASSPQGDTIY
j_call: TRBJ2-2; v_call: TRBV7-7; cdr3_length: 15; cdr3_aa: ASSLVPAASGPGELF
j_call: TRBJ2-7; v_call: TRBV20-1; cdr3_length: 9; cdr3_aa: SAHLAYEQY
j_call: TRBJ1-2; v_call: TRBV10-3; cdr3_length: 12; cdr3_aa: AISQQGGAVGYT
j_call: TRBJ2-7; v_call: TRBV5-1; cdr3_length: 12; cdr3_aa: ASSFTGFDYEQY
j_call: TRBJ2-1; v_call: TRBV6-1; cdr3_length: 12; cdr3_aa: ASSDGQGFNEQF
j_call: TRBJ1-1; v_call: TRBV7-6; cdr3_length: 13; cdr3_aa: ASSSDPWISAEAF
j_call: TRBJ2-3; v_call: TRBV18; cdr3_length: 12; cdr3_aa: ASSPTLRGDTQY
j_call: TRBJ2-7; v_call: TRBV6-5; cdr3_length: 11; cdr3_aa: ASSQPQGGEQY
j_call: TRBJ2-3; v_call: TRBV30; cdr3_length: 11; cdr3_aa: AWSHRSTDTQY
j_call: TRBJ2-1; v_call: TRBV12-5; cdr3_length: 11; cdr3_aa: ASGWRGAGEQF
j_call: TRBJ2-4; v_call: TRBV30; cdr3_length: 12; cdr3_aa: AWSVRAQKNIQY
j_call: TRBJ2-5; v_call: TRBV2; cdr3_length: 12; cdr3_aa: ASKRLAGEETQY
j_call: TRBJ2-5; v_call: TRBV18; cdr3_length: 13; cdr3_aa: ASSPRTSGQETQY
j_call: TRBJ1-1; v_call: TRBV2; cdr3_length: 12; cdr3_aa: ASSERGGNTEAF
j_call: TRBJ1-1; v_call: TRBV5-1; cdr3_length: 14; cdr3_aa: ASRTRTGPLSTEAF
j_call: TRBJ2-3; v_call: TRBV5-1; cdr3_length: 14; cdr3_aa: ASSTPSGGDADTQY
j_call: TRBJ1-1; v_call: TRBV10-1; cdr3_length: 14; cdr3_aa: ASSEDPRGVNTEAF
j_call: TRBJ2-1; v_call: TRBV11-2; cdr3_length: 16; cdr3_aa: ASSRGHTGTSFRNEQF
j_call: TRBJ2-3; v_call: TRBV5-1; cdr3_length: 11; cdr3_aa: ASRQTSTDTQY
j_call: TRBJ2-7; v_call: TRBV29-1; cdr3_length: 11; cdr3_aa: SAGQGGTYEQY
j_call: TRBJ1-4; v_call: TRBV5-1; cdr3_length: 12; cdr3_aa: ASSSTLANEKLF
j_call: TRBJ2-1; v_call: TRBV29-1; cdr3_length: 10; cdr3_aa: SVVGGWNEQF
j_call: TRBJ2-2; v_call: TRBV5-1; cdr3_length: 13; cdr3_aa: ASSLWDSNTGELF
j_call: TRBJ2-3; v_call: TRBV6-1; cdr3_length: 13; cdr3_aa: ASRQRDRLTDTQY
j_call: TRBJ2-1; v_call: TRBV10-3; cdr3_length: 13; cdr3_aa: AISGGGASYNEQF
j_call: TRBJ1-6; v_call: TRBV11-3; cdr3_length: 12; cdr3_aa: ASSSGANNSPLH
j_call: TRBJ1-4; v_call: TRBV10-3; cdr3_length: 11; cdr3_aa: AATGPDSEKLF
j_call: TRBJ2-2; v_call: TRBV5-1; cdr3_length: 12; cdr3_aa: ASSAGLATGELF
j_call: TRBJ1-3; v_call: TRBV5-1; cdr3_length: 13; cdr3_aa: ASSLGASTGNTIY